This T cell receptor (beta chain) was sequenced during a study of vaccination and CD4 T cells after COVID-19. On the study more broadly: Overlapping peptides of the spike proteins of SARS-CoV-2, HCoV-NL63, HCoV-OC43 and HCoV-229E were used for cell stimulation.

V dropped 7 bases and J dropped 4 bases, with 14 bases sitting between them. This CDR3 contains 13 residues. From germline, CDR1 is SNHLY and CDR2 FYNNEI. Study outcomes and limitations: Researchers report that a median approximately 90% of reactive clones in convalescent patients surfaced only post-vaccination.

Treatment meaning: roughly 10-day PBMC culture with coronavirus spike peptide pools or control peptides (ViraFEST assay). Each well held over 1.5 million PBMCs in IL-2 (around 10 IU/ml) medium with approximately 9.2 ug/ml peptide pools. This clonotype was found once. Antigen: not known. Cultured CD4+ T cell DNA was sequenced using the Oncomine TCR Beta short-read assay. Genomic DNA was taken out of cultured CD4+ T cells by extraction. TCRdb re-called the PCR reads with MiXCR, one entry per CDR3 protein. The sample gives about 12,000 distinct CDR3 sequences, about half of which show up once; 15% is in the top ten.

This chain joins TRBV2 and TRBJ2-7; D remains ambiguous. The sequence came from a human donor who had recovered from COVID-19. The sequencing input was CD4+ T cells from blood, cultured in vitro. The CDR3 DNA follows: TGTGCCAGCAAGGAAACTCTTGTTTACGAGCAGTACTTC. Translation: CASKETLVYEQYF. The full variable domain, in which reference TRBV2 and TRBJ2-7 provide the parts outside the CDR3, is EPEVTQTPSHQVTQMGQEVILRCVPISNHLYFYWYRQILGQKVEFLVSFYNNEISEKSEIFDDQFSVERPDGSNFTLKIRSTKLEDSAMYFCASKETLVYEQYFGPGTRLTVT.